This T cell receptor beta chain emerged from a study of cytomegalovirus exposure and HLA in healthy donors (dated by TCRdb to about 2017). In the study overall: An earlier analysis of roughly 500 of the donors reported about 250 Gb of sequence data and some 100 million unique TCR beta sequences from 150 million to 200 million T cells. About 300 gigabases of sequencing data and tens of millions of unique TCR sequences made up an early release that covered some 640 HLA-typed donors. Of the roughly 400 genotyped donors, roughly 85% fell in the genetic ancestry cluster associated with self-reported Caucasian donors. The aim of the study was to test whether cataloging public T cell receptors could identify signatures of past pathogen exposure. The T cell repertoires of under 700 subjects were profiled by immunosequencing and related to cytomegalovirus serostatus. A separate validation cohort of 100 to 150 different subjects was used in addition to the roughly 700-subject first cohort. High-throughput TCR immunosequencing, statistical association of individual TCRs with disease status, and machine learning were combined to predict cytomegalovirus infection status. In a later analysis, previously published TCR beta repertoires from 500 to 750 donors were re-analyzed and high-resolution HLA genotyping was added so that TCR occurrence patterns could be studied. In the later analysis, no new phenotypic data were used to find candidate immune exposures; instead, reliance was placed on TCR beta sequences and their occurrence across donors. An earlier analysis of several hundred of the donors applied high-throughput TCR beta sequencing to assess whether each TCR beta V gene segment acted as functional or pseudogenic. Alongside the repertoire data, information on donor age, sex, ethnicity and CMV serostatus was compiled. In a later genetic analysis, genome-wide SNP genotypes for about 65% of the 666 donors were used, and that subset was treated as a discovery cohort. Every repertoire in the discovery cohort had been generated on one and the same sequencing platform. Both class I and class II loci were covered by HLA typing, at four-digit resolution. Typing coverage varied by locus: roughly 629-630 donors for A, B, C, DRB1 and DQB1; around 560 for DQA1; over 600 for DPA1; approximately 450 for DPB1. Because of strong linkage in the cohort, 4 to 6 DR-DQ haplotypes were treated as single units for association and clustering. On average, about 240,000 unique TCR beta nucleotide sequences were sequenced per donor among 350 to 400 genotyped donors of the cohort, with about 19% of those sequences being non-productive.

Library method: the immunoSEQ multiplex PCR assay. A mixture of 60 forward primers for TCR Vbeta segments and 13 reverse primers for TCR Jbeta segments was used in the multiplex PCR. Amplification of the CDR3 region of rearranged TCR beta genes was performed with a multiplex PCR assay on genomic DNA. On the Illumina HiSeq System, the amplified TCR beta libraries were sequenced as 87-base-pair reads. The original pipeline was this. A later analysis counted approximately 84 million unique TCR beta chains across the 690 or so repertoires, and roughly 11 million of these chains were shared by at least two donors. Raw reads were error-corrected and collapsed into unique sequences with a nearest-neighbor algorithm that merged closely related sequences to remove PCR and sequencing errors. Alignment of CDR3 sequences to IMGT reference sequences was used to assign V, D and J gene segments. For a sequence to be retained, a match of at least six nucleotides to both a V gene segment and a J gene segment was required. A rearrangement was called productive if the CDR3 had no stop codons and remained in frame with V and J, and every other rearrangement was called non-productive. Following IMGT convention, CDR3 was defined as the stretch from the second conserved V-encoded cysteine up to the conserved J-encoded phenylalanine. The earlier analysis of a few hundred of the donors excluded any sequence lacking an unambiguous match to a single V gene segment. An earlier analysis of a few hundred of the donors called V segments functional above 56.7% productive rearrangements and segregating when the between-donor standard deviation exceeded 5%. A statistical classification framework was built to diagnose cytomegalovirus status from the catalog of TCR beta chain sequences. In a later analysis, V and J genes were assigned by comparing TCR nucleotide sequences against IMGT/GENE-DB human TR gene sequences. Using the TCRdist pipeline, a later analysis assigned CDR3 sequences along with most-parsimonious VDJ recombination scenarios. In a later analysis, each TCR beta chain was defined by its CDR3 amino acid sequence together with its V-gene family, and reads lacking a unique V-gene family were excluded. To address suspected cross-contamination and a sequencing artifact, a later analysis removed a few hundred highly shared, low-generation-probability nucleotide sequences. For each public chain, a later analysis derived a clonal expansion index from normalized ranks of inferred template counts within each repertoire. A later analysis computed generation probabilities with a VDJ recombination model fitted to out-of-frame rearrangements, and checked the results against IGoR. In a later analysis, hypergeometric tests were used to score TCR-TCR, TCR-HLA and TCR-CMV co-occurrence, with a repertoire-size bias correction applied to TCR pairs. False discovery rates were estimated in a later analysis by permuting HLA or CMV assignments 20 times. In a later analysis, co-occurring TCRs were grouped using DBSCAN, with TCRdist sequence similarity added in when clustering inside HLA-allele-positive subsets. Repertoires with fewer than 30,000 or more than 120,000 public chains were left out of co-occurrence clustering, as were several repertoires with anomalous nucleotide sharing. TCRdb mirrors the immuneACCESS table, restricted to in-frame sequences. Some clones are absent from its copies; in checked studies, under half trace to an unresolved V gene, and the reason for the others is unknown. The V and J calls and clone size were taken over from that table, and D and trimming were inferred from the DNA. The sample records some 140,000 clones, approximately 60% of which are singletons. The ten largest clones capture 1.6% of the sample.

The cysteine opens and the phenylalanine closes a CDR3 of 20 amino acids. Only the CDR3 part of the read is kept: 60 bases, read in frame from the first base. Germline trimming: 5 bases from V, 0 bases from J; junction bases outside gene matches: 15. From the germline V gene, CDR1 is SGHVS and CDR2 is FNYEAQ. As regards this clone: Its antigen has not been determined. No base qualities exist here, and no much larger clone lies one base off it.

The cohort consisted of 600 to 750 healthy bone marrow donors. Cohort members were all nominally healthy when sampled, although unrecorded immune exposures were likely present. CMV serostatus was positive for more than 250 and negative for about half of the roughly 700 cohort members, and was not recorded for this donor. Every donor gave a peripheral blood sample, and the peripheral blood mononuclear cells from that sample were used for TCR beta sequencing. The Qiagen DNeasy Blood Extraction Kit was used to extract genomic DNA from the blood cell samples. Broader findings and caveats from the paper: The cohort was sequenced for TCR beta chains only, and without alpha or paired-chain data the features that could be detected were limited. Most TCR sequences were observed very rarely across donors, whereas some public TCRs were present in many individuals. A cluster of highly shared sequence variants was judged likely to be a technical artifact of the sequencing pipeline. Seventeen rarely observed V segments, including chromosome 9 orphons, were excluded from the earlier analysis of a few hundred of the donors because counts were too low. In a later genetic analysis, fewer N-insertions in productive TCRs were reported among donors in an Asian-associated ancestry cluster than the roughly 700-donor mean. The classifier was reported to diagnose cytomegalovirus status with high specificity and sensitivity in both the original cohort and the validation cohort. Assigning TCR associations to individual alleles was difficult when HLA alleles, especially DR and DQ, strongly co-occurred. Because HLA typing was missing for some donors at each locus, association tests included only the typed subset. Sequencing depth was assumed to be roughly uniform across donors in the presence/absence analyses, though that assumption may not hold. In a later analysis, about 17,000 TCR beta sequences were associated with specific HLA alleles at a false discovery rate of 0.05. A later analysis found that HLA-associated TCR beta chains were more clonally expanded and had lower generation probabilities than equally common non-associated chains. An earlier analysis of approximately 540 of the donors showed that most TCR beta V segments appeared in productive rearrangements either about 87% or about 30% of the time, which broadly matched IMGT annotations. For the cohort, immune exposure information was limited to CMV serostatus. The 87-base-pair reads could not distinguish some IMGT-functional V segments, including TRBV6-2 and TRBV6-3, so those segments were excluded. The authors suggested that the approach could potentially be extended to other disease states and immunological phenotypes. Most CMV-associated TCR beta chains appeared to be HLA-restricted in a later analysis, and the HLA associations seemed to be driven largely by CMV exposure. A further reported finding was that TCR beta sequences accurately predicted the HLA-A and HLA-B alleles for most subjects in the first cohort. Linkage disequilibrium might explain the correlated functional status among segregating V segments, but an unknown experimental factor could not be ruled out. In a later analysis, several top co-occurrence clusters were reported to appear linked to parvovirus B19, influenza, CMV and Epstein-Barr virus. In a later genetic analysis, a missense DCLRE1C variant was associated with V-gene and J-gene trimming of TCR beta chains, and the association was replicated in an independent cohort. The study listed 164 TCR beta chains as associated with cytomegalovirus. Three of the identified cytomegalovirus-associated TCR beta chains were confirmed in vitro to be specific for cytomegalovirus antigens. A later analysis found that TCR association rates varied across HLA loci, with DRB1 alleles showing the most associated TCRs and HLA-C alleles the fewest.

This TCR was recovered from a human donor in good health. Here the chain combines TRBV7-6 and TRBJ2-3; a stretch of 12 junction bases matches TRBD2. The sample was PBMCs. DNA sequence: TGTGCCAGCAGCGCTACAGGGAGGGCTAGCGGGAGGGCTAGCACAGATACGCAGTATTTT. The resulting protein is CASSATGRASGRASTDTQYF. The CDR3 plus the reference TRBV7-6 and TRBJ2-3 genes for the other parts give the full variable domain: GAGVSQSPRYKVTKRGQDVALRCDPISGHVSLYWYRQALGQGPEFLTYFNYEAQQDKSGLPNDRFSAERPEGSISTLTIQRTEQRDSAMYRCASSATGRASGRASTDTQYFGPGTRLTVL.